This TCR beta chain stems from a study of T cells in tumors after PD-1 blockade. Overall study context: Patients had no prior checkpoint blockade, systemic immunosuppressants, or anti-cancer therapy within 4 weeks. Either cemiplimab 350 mg every 2 weeks or pembrolizumab 200 mg every 3 weeks was given.

Germline lookup yields CDR1 MRHNA and CDR2 SNTAGT. V gave up 0 bases and J gave up 7 bases, with 12 bases separating them. The CDR3 loop spans 15 amino acids. Before and after PD-1 blockade, biopsies were collected from the same primary tumor site. The repertoire was sequenced with immunoSEQ multiplex PCR; TCRdb's copy has only in-frame clones and lacks some. Of around 1,500 clones in the sample, over 60% were seen once. Whole-study results and caveats: Only pre- versus post-treatment comparisons showed clonal replacement.

In regard to this clone: The antigen is not known.

This specimen consisted of tumor tissue, obtained before anti-PD-1 treatment. This clonotype was obtained from a human donor with cutaneous squamous cell carcinoma. This rearrangement joins TRBV6-4 to TRBJ1-4; no definite D call. CDR3 protein: CASSDSSKRSEKLFF. CDR3 coding DNA: TGTGCCAGCAGTGACTCGTCCAAACGGAGTGAAAAACTGTTTTTT.